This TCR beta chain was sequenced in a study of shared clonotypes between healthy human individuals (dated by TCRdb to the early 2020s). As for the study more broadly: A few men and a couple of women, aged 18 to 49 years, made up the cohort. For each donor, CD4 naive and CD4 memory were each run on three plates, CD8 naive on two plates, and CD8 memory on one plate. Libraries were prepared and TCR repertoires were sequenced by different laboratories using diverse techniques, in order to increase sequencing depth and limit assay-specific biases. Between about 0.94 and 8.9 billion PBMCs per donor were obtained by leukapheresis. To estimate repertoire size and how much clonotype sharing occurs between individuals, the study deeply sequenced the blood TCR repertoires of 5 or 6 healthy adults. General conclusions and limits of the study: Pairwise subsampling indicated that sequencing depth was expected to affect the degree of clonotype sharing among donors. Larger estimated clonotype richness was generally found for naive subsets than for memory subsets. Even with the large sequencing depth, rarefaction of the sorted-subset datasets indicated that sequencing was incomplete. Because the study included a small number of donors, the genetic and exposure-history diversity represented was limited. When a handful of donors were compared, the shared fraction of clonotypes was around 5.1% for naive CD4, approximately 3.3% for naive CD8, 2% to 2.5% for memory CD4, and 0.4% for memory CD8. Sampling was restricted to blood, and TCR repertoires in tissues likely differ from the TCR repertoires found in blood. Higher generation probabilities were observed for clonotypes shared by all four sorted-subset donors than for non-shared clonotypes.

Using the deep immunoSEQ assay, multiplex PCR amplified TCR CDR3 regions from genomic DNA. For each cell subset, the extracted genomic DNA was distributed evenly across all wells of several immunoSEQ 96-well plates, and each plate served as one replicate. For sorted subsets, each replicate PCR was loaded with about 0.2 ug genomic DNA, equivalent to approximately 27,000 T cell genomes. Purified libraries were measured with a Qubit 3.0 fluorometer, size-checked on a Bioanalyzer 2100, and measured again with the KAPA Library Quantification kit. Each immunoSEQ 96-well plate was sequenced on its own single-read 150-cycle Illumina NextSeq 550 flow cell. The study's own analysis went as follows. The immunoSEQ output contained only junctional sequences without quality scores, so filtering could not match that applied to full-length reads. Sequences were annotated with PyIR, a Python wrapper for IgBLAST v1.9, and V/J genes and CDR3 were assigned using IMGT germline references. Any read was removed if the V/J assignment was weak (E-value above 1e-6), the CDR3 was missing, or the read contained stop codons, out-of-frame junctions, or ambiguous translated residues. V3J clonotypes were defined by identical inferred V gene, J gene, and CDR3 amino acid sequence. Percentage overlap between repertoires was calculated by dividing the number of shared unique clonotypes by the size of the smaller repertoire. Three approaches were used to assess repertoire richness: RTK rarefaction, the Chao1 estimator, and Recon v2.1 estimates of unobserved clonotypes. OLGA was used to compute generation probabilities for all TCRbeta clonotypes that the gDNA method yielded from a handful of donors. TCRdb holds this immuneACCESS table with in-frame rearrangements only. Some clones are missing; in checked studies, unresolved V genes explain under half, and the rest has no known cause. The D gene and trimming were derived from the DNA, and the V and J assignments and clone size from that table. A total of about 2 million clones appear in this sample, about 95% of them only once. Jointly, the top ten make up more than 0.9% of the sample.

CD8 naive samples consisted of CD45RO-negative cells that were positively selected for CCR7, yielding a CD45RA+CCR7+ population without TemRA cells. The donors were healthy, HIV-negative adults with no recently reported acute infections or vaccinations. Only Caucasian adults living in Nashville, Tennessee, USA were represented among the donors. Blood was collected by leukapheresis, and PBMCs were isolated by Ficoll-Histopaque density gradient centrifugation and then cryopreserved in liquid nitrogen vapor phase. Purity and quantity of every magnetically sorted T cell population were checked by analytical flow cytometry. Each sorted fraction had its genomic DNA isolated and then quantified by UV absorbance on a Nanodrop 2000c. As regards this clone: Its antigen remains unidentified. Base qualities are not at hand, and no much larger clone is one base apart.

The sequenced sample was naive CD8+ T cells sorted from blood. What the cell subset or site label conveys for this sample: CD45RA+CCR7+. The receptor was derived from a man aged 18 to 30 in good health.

The DNA sequence is given as TGTGCCATCAGTGAACGATACCGGGACAGGGGTTACGAGCAGTACTTC. Translated, this gives CAISERYRDRGYEQYF. This chain is built from TRBV10-3 and TRBJ2-7; 10 of the junction bases match TRBD1. Compared with germline, V lacks 3 bases and J lacks 4 bases; bases without a gene match: 9. The CDR3 sequence holds 16 residues, the cysteine and phenylalanine included. Only the CDR3 region is kept as DNA, spanning 48 bases read in frame from base 1. As encoded in the germline V gene, CDR1 is ENHRY while CDR2 is SYGVKD.